Listed below are T cell receptor beta chains from one sample, sequenced in a study of blood T cell repertoires in COVID-19. Clones were read by immunoSEQ multiplex PCR, and TCRdb kept only the in-frame ones, dropping some. Seen here are around 92,000 clones, 89% observed once, and the top ten hold 5.2%. What was sequenced was peripheral blood. The receptor source for this set is a woman of 80 years or more with active COVID-19. Both conserved end residues are part of each CDR3. A D gene is named only where the DNA matches it firmly. The listing skips clone size in some rows; elsewhere it reads once, few, many or a size class.

size: NA; V: TRBV5-4; D: NA; length: 15; J: TRBJ2-3; CDR3: CASSFTGRSTDTQYF; DNA: TGTGCCAGCAGCTTCACGGGAAGGAGCACAGATACGCAGTATTTT
size: NA; V: TRBV10-3; D: NA; length: 15; J: TRBJ2-3; CDR3: CAISELSRAADTQYF; DNA: TGTGCCATCAGTGAGTTGTCGAGGGCGGCGGATACGCAGTATTTT
size: NA; V: TRBV19; D: TRBD2; length: 17; J: TRBJ2-3; CDR3: CASSPLGASGRTDTQYF; DNA: TGTGCCAGTAGTCCTCTCGGGGCTAGCGGGAGAACAGATACGCAGTATTTT
size: NA; V: TRBV19; D: TRBD2; length: 14; J: TRBJ2-7; CDR3: CASSIVGGTYEQYF; DNA: TGTGCCAGTAGTATAGTGGGAGGGACCTACGAGCAGTACTTC
size: NA; V: TRBV5-1; D: TRBD2; length: 16; J: TRBJ2-7; CDR3: CASSLVASGRNHEQYF; DNA: TGCGCCAGCAGCTTGGTGGCTAGCGGGAGAAACCACGAGCAGTACTTC
size: NA; V: TRBV7-9; D: TRBD1; length: 17; J: TRBJ1-4; CDR3: CASSLGRTGTGGEKLFF; DNA: TGTGCCAGCAGCTTAGGGCGCACGGGGACAGGGGGTGAAAAACTGTTTTTT
size: NA; V: TRBV2; D: NA; length: 15; J: TRBJ1-4; CDR3: CATPRGIGKNEKLFF; DNA: TGTGCCACCCCGAGGGGGATTGGAAAAAATGAAAAACTGTTTTTT
size: NA; V: TRBV27; D: NA; length: 14; J: TRBJ1-6; CDR3: CASSEGVGNSPLHF; DNA: TGTGCCAGCAGTGAAGGGGTAGGAAATTCACCCCTCCACTTT
size: NA; V: TRBV6-6; D: TRBD2; length: 14; J: TRBJ2-5; CDR3: CASRPAGVLETQYF; DNA: TGTGCCAGCAGACCAGCGGGAGTCCTGGAGACCCAGTACTTC
size: NA; V: TRBV7-7; D: NA; length: 15; J: TRBJ2-7; CDR3: CASSLDAGRSYEQYF; DNA: TGTGCCAGCAGCTTAGATGCGGGGCGCTCCTACGAGCAGTACTTC
size: NA; V: TRBV6-2/TRBV6-3; D: TRBD1; length: 16; J: TRBJ2-2; CDR3: CASSYPRTGGNGELFF; DNA: TGTGCCAGCAGTTACCCTCGGACAGGGGGTAACGGGGAGCTGTTTTTT
size: NA; V: TRBV14; D: TRBD1; length: 19; J: TRBJ2-1; CDR3: CASSRMQSRGTEYYNEQFF; DNA: TGTGCCAGCAGCCGGATGCAATCGAGGGGGACAGAATACTACAATGAGCAGTTCTTC
size: NA; V: TRBV4-1; D: TRBD1; length: 15; J: TRBJ2-5; CDR3: CASSQEGTGWETQYF; DNA: TGCGCCAGCAGCCAAGAGGGGACAGGGTGGGAGACCCAGTACTTC
size: NA; V: TRBV9; D: NA; length: 14; J: TRBJ2-1; CDR3: CASSPRGVYNEQFF; DNA: TGTGCCAGCAGCCCCCGCGGGGTGTACAATGAGCAGTTCTTC
size: NA; V: TRBV27; D: NA; length: 13; J: TRBJ1-1; CDR3: CASSFRGLNEAFF; DNA: TGTGCCAGCAGTTTTAGGGGGTTAAATGAAGCTTTCTTT
size: NA; V: TRBV5-1; D: TRBD2; length: 20; J: TRBJ2-3; CDR3: CASSSARVASGRGITDTQYF; DNA: TGCGCCAGCAGCTCGGCCCGGGTGGCTAGCGGGAGAGGAATTACAGATACGCAGTATTTT
size: NA; V: TRBV14; D: TRBD2; length: 15; J: TRBJ2-3; CDR3: CASSHWTSGTDTQYF; DNA: TGTGCCAGCAGCCATTGGACTAGCGGCACAGATACGCAGTATTTT
size: once; V: TRBV19; D: NA; length: 15; J: TRBJ2-1; CDR3: CASSIEGSAYNEQFF; DNA: TGTGCCAGTAGTATCGAAGGAAGCGCCTACAATGAGCAGTTCTTC
size: NA; V: TRBV6-5; D: TRBD2; length: 15; J: TRBJ2-1; CDR3: CASSNSGRRVGEQFF; DNA: TGTGCCAGCAGTAACAGCGGGAGGCGGGTAGGTGAGCAGTTCTTC
size: NA; V: TRBV29-1; D: TRBD1; length: 19; J: TRBJ2-7; CDR3: CSVVLPGQGSSWTTYEQYF; DNA: TGCAGCGTTGTTCTACCGGGACAGGGATCCTCCTGGACAACCTACGAGCAGTACTTC
size: once; V: TRBV7-9; D: NA; length: 15; J: TRBJ2-1; CDR3: CASSLVSGRYNEQFF; DNA: TGTGCCAGCAGCTTAGTATCGGGGAGGTACAATGAGCAGTTCTTC
size: once; V: TRBV5-4; D: TRBD1; length: 14; J: TRBJ2-7; CDR3: CASRVGTGVNEQYF; DNA: TGTGCCAGCAGGGTCGGGACAGGTGTCAACGAGCAGTACTTC
size: NA; V: TRBV7-2; D: NA; length: 18; J: TRBJ2-3; CDR3: CASSWRPGGGTSTDTQYF; DNA: TGTGCCAGCAGCTGGAGGCCCGGGGGAGGAACTAGCACAGATACGCAGTATTTT
size: NA; V: TRBV5-4; D: NA; length: 13; J: TRBJ1-2; CDR3: CASSWETNYGYTF; DNA: TGTGCCAGCAGCTGGGAGACTAACTATGGCTACACCTTC
size: NA; V: TRBV6-5; D: TRBD2; length: 14; J: TRBJ2-7; CDR3: CASSFGGRAAEQYF; DNA: TGTGCCAGCAGTTTTGGCGGGAGGGCCGCAGAGCAGTACTTC
size: NA; V: TRBV7-2; D: TRBD2; length: 14; J: TRBJ2-7; CDR3: CASSPSGTNYEQYF; DNA: TGTGCCAGCAGCCCTTCCGGGACTAACTACGAGCAGTACTTC
size: once; V: TRBV28; D: NA; length: 18; J: TRBJ2-6; CDR3: CASSSLKGGSSGANVLTF; DNA: TGTGCCAGCAGTTCATTGAAAGGGGGAAGCTCTGGGGCCAACGTCCTGACTTTC
size: NA; V: TRBV6-5; D: TRBD1; length: 13; J: TRBJ2-7; CDR3: CASGDSYSYEQYF; DNA: TGTGCCAGCGGGGACAGCTATTCCTACGAGCAGTACTTC
size: NA; V: TRBV6-5; D: TRBD2; length: 15; J: TRBJ2-5; CDR3: CASSTSGRIQETQYF; DNA: TGTGCCAGCAGCACTAGCGGCCGGATCCAAGAGACCCAGTACTTC
size: NA; V: TRBV4-2; D: TRBD1; length: 16; J: TRBJ1-2; CDR3: CASSQGTDRVGYGYTF; DNA: TGTGCCAGCAGCCAAGGAACAGACAGGGTTGGCTATGGCTACACCTTC
size: NA; V: TRBV7-7; D: TRBD2; length: 18; J: TRBJ2-3; CDR3: CASSRRPGLAGSTDTQYF; DNA: TGTGCCAGCAGCCGAAGACCCGGACTAGCGGGCAGCACAGATACGCAGTATTTT
size: NA; V: TRBV4-3; D: NA; length: 15; J: TRBJ2-3; CDR3: CASSQVLGATDTQYF; DNA: TGCGCCAGCAGCCAAGTTCTGGGGGCAACAGATACGCAGTATTTT
size: NA; V: TRBV27; D: NA; length: 13; J: TRBJ1-1; CDR3: CASSLGRRWEAFF; DNA: TGTGCCAGCAGTTTAGGTCGCAGATGGGAGGCTTTCTTT
size: NA; V: TRBV7-6; D: NA; length: 13; J: TRBJ2-1; CDR3: CASSPNPQAEQFF; DNA: TGTGCCAGCAGCCCAAATCCCCAGGCAGAGCAGTTCTTC
size: NA; V: TRBV30; D: NA; length: 13; J: TRBJ2-1; CDR3: CAWRRSSYNEQFF; DNA: TGTGCCTGGAGAAGGAGCTCCTACAATGAGCAGTTCTTC
size: NA; V: TRBV6-2/TRBV6-3; D: TRBD1; length: 15; J: TRBJ1-1; CDR3: CASSYSDRGRTEAFF; DNA: TGTGCCAGCAGTTACTCGGACAGGGGGCGCACTGAAGCTTTCTTT
size: NA; V: TRBV5-1; D: NA; length: 12; J: TRBJ2-1; CDR3: CASSFDGRWPFF; DNA: TGCGCCAGCAGCTTCGATGGGAGGTGGCCGTTCTTC
size: NA; V: TRBV11-2; D: NA; length: 14; J: TRBJ2-7; CDR3: CASRSLAGPYEQYF; DNA: TGTGCCAGCAGGTCTCTAGCAGGACCCTACGAGCAGTACTTC
size: NA; V: TRBV9; D: NA; length: 16; J: TRBJ2-3; CDR3: CASSVSSGGEADTQYF; DNA: TGTGCCAGCAGCGTATCGTCCGGAGGGGAGGCAGATACGCAGTATTTT
size: NA; V: TRBV6-5; D: NA; length: 14; J: TRBJ1-2; CDR3: CASSRGGKHYGYTF; DNA: TGTGCCAGCAGTCGGGGGGGCAAGCACTATGGCTACACCTTC
size: once; V: TRBV7-2; D: TRBD2; length: 13; J: TRBJ2-5; CDR3: CASSGGRDWTQYF; DNA: TGTGCCAGCAGCGGCGGGAGGGATTGGACCCAGTACTTC
size: NA; V: TRBV7-9; D: NA; length: 16; J: TRBJ2-7; CDR3: CASSLSWAGQTYEQYF; DNA: TGTGCCAGCAGCTTATCATGGGCGGGACAGACCTACGAGCAGTACTTC
size: NA; V: TRBV7-7; D: NA; length: 17; J: TRBJ2-4; CDR3: CASSLGGGDLAKNIQYF; DNA: TGTGCTAGCAGCTTAGGGGGGGGAGATCTAGCCAAAAACATTCAGTACTTC
size: NA; V: TRBV7-9; D: TRBD2; length: 11; J: TRBJ2-7; CDR3: CASSLSGRQYF; DNA: TGTGCCAGCAGCTTGAGCGGGAGGCAGTACTTC
size: NA; V: TRBV7-2; D: NA; length: 14; J: TRBJ1-5; CDR3: CASSSQGINQPQHF; DNA: TGTGCCAGCAGCTCTCAGGGTATCAATCAGCCCCAGCATTTT
size: NA; V: TRBV7-8; D: NA; length: 15; J: TRBJ1-1; CDR3: CASSLQTGGNTEAFF; DNA: TGTGCCAGCAGCTTGCAGACAGGCGGGAACACTGAAGCTTTCTTT
size: NA; V: TRBV6-4; D: TRBD2; length: 15; J: TRBJ2-2; CDR3: CASRPLAGAVGELFF; DNA: TGTGCCAGCAGACCTCTAGCGGGAGCAGTCGGGGAGCTGTTTTTT
size: NA; V: TRBV28; D: TRBD1; length: 13; J: TRBJ2-7; CDR3: CASSWTGLYEQYF; DNA: TGTGCCAGCAGCTGGACAGGGTTATACGAGCAGTACTTC
size: few; V: TRBV3-1/TRBV3-2; D: TRBD1; length: 15; J: TRBJ2-7; CDR3: CASSRTGTGAYEQYF; DNA: TGTGCCAGCAGCCGAACCGGGACAGGGGCCTACGAGCAGTACTTC
size: NA; V: TRBV11-1; D: NA; length: 14; J: TRBJ2-5; CDR3: CASSPLVNWETQYF; DNA: TGTGCCAGCAGCCCCCTGGTCAACTGGGAGACCCAGTACTTC
size: NA; V: TRBV9; D: NA; length: 13; J: TRBJ2-3; CDR3: CASSVEWQDTQYF; DNA: TGTGCCAGCAGCGTAGAGTGGCAAGATACGCAGTATTTT
size: NA; V: TRBV5-4; D: TRBD2; length: 15; J: TRBJ2-1; CDR3: CASSFPAGGRHEQFF; DNA: TGTGCCAGCAGCTTTCCTGCGGGAGGGCGGCATGAGCAGTTCTTC
size: NA; V: TRBV19; D: TRBD2; length: 18; J: TRBJ2-2; CDR3: CASSMGLAGGRGAGELFF; DNA: TGTGCCAGTAGTATGGGACTAGCGGGAGGGCGGGGCGCCGGGGAGCTGTTTTTT
size: NA; V: TRBV2; D: NA; length: 13; J: TRBJ1-5; CDR3: CASRRVSNQPQHF; DNA: TGTGCCAGCAGACGGGTTAGCAATCAGCCCCAGCATTTT
size: NA; V: TRBV18; D: NA; length: 14; J: TRBJ2-1; CDR3: CASSLYGTYNEQFF; DNA: TGTGCCAGCTCACTCTATGGGACTTACAATGAGCAGTTCTTC
size: NA; V: TRBV4-1; D: TRBD1; length: 16; J: TRBJ2-3; CDR3: CASSQGYGTATDTQYF; DNA: TGCGCCAGCAGCCAAGGGTACGGGACAGCAACAGATACGCAGTATTTT
size: once; V: TRBV18; D: NA; length: 14; J: TRBJ2-1; CDR3: CASSPFGSLNEQFF; DNA: TGTGCCAGCTCACCTTTCGGGAGCCTCAATGAGCAGTTCTTC
size: NA; V: TRBV28; D: NA; length: 15; J: TRBJ2-7; CDR3: CASHRSGERSGEQYF; DNA: TGTGCCAGCCATAGAAGTGGAGAGAGGTCCGGGGAGCAGTACTTC
size: NA; V: TRBV30; D: TRBD1; length: 15; J: TRBJ2-3; CDR3: CAWGGQNANTDTQYF; DNA: TGTGCCTGGGGGGGACAGAATGCTAACACAGATACGCAGTATTTT
size: NA; V: TRBV27; D: NA; length: 15; J: TRBJ2-7; CDR3: CASSLSAGLAYEQYF; DNA: TGTGCCAGCAGTTTATCCGCGGGACTCGCCTACGAGCAGTACTTC